This T cell receptor beta chain was retrieved from a study of tumor-infiltrating lymphocytes in oesophageal squamous cell carcinoma. The CDR3 comprises 17 residues, both ends counted. The germline CDR1 and CDR2 sequences are SGHAT and FQDESV (reference sequence). Of note for this clonotype: Because it lacks the conserved phenylalanine or tryptophan at the end, this CDR3 is likely a read error. The DNA is left out, because the CDR3 cannot be placed on it with certainty; the CDR3 is given as TCRdb lists it.

TCRdb ran MiXCR on the PCR reads and lists one entry per CDR3 protein. The sample includes around 13,000 distinct CDR3 sequences, roughly 56% of them seen just once. The gene calls are TRBV11-1 and TRBJ2-7; the listed D gene, TRBD1, was not tested against the DNA. The sample was esophageal tumor tissue. The TCR sequence derives from a male donor with esophageal squamous cell carcinoma. CDR3 sequence: CASSAQGADNSPLHFGS.